This T cell receptor (beta chain) was found in a study of T cell responses to AZD1222 COVID-19 vaccine. Study results and limitations: The donor group comprised mostly white British people and more females; the analysis possibly underestimated clonal diversity. Spike-specific TCR breadth and depth were elevated following two AZD1222 doses. Baseline seropositives among AZD1222 recipients totaled only five to seven. The reported proportion of spike-specific TCRs targeting unmutated variant regions was nearly half.

The V gene lost 1 base and the J gene lost 4 bases, with 7 bases spanning the gap. From germline, CDR1 is SGHTA and CDR2 FQGNSA. The length of the CDR3 is 14 residues. In regard to this clone: Its antigen is not identified.

TCRdb keeps only in-frame clones here, not all; method: immunoSEQ multiplex PCR. The sample lists around 99,000 clones, under 95% occurring once. The V and J genes are TRBV7-2 and TRBJ1-4; no clear D. The material sequenced was peripheral blood, taken on day 0 of AZD1222 vaccination. This sequence originates from an adult in good health. The CDR3, as DNA: TGTGCCAGCAGCTTAGGCCCTCGTAATGAAAAACTGTTTTTT. Translating gives CASSLGPRNEKLFF.